This T cell receptor (beta chain) was identified during a study of TIL therapy for anti-PD-1-resistant metastatic lung cancer. V lost 3 bases to trimming and J lost 3 bases, with 6 bases between them. Per the germline V gene, CDR1 is LGHNT and CDR2 is FRNRAP. The CDR3 is 12 residues long. Time point described: pre-treatment sample, taken before nivolumab and TIL therapy. This was the immunoSEQ v3 assay. Method: immunoSEQ multiplex PCR; TCRdb's copy keeps in-frame clones and lacks some. The sample yields 54,000 or so clones, around 70% seen once. The sequences come from blood, collected at baseline. The V and J genes are TRBV12-5 and TRBJ2-7, with D perhaps matching TRBD1 (5 bases). The sequence was obtained from a person between 30 and 80 years old with non-small cell lung cancer. CDR3 sequence reads: CASGFDSYEQYF. DNA for the CDR3: TGTGCTAGTGGTTTTGACAGCTACGAGCAGTACTTC.